The 30 T cell receptor beta chains given below trace back to one sample, sequenced in a study of a mutant IDH1 vaccine in newly diagnosed glioma. No antigen is known for these receptors. Data came from immunoSEQ multiplex PCR; TCRdb stores just in-frame clones and leaves some out. The sample consists of tens of thousands of clones, 76% of them appearing once. Time point in this sample: week 35, safety follow-up. Every vaccine dose comprised 300 ug of mutant IDH1 20-mer peptide plus topical imiquimod. The sequencing used PBMCs, collected from a glioma patient whose treatment included an IDH1 peptide vaccine. The receptor set was obtained from a man between 40 and 49 years old with glioma.

This sequence joins TRBV11-3 and TRBJ2-3; 10 bases align to TRBD1. J was trimmed by 5 bases and V by 5 bases; bases with no gene match: 4. CDR3 size: 14 residues. Germline assignment: CDR1 SGHNT and CDR2 YENEEA. In DNA, the CDR3 is TGTGCCAGCAGCCGGACAGGGGGAGGAGATACGCAGTATTTT. The encoded protein is CASSRTGGGDTQYF.

The chain employs TRBV6-6 and TRBJ2-7; D assignment may be TRBD1 or TRBD2 (6 bases each). Germline-derived CDR1 and CDR2 are MNHNY and SVGAGI (reference sequence). Trimming took 4 bases from V and 1 from J, leaving 11 bases between them. The CDR3 has 14 residues. In nucleotides, the CDR3 is TGTGCCAGCAGTTGGGGGGCCCGGTCCTACGAGCAGTACTTC. Translating it yields CASSWGARSYEQYF.

The V gene is TRBV5-1, the J gene TRBJ2-2, with 8 positions matching TRBD2. Germline V CDR1 and CDR2: SGHRS, YFSETQ. V dropped 4 bases and J dropped 6; count of bases not matched to a gene: 8. This CDR3 is 15 amino acids long. The CDR3 reads CASSHREGRAGELFF. For the CDR3, the DNA is TGCGCCAGCAGCCACCGGGAGGGCAGGGCCGGGGAGCTGTTTTTT.

The rearrangement joins TRBV6-6 to TRBJ2-2; 10 nucleotides line up with TRBD1. Per the germline V gene, CDR1 is MNHNY and CDR2 is SVGAGI (reference sequence). The CDR3 spans 16 residues. Trimming at V came to 4 bases and at J to 1 base, leaving 3 bases not matched to a gene. The CDR3 nucleotides are TGTGCCAGCAGTTCCGGACAGGGGGTGAACACCGGGGAGCTGTTTTTT. Encoded protein: CASSSGQGVNTGELFF.

The chain recombines TRBV9 with TRBJ2-7, with 7 bases that match TRBD2. Germline V lookup: CDR1 SGDLS, CDR2 YYNGEE. After removal of 2 bases from V and 1 base from J, the junction contained 3 bases not matched to a gene. The CDR3 is made up of 14 amino acids. The CDR3, as DNA: TGTGCCAGCAGCGTGGCTAGCGGATCCTACGAGCAGTACTTC. It yields the protein CASSVASGSYEQYF.

The rearrangement links TRBV4-3 to TRBJ2-1; 10 nucleotides align to TRBD2. The CDR3 covers 16 residues. Per germline, CDR1 LGHNA and CDR2 YSLEER. Unmatched junction bases numbered 6, after V lost 3 bases and J lost 4 bases. CDR3 sequence reads: CASSQALAGLYNEQFF. The CDR3 DNA reads as TGCGCCAGCAGCCAGGCACTAGCGGGGCTTTACAATGAGCAGTTCTTC.

About this clone: This sample also contains other DNA sequences that code for the same CDR3. The V call is TRBV19, the J call TRBJ2-7, with D perhaps matching TRBD2 (6 bases). CDR1 LNHDA and CDR2 SQIVND come from the germline V gene (reference sequence). There are 12 residues in the CDR3. V was trimmed by 5 bases and J by 5 bases, leaving 10 bases between them. The DNA for the CDR3 is TGTGCCAGTAGTTCCGGGAGCCACGAGCAGTACGTC. Protein product: CASSSGSHEQYV.

The V and J genes are TRBV6-1 and TRBJ1-1; 8 nucleotides line up with TRBD1. This CDR3 contains 14 residues. The J segment lost 2 bases and the V segment lost 4 bases, leaving 3 bases of the junction unmatched. Germline V gene data show CDR1 as MNHNS and CDR2 as SASEGT. The CDR3 region has the DNA TGTGCCAGCAGTGGGACAGGGCTTAACACTGAAGCTTTCTTT. Protein product: CASSGTGLNTEAFF.

V usage is TRBV14 and J usage is TRBJ2-1; D not resolved. CDR3 size: 15 residues. CDR1 and CDR2 from the germline V gene are SGHDN and FVKESK. Trimming took 0 bases from V and 6 from J, leaving 12 bases between them. The CDR3 coding sequence is TGTGCCAGCAGCCAAGAGAGTGGCCAAGCCAATGAGCAGTTCTTC. Translating it yields CASSQESGQANEQFF.

The rearrangement joins TRBV11-2 to TRBJ1-2; 9 bases agree with TRBD1. CDR1 and CDR2 from the germline V gene are SGHAT and FQNNGV. The V segment lost 5 bases and the J segment 0 bases; nucleotides outside the gene matches: 7. The CDR3 runs to 16 residues. The CDR3 here is CASSPYTGGSNYGYTF. DNA of the CDR3: TGTGCCAGCAGCCCATATACAGGGGGCTCTAACTATGGCTACACCTTC.

The rearrangement joins TRBV5-1 to TRBJ2-3, with D unclear. This CDR3 contains 16 residues. The V end lost 0 bases, the J end lost 0 bases, and 11 bases lay between the germline ends. Germline V gene lookup returns CDR1 SGHRS and CDR2 YFSETQ. CDR3 nucleotides: TGCGCCAGCAGCTTGGTGACCCTCTCGAGCACAGATACGCAGTATTTT. This translates into CASSLVTLSSTDTQYF.

V is TRBV12-5 and J is TRBJ2-1, with 7 nucleotides matching TRBD2. This CDR3 has 17 residues. CDR1 and CDR2 from the germline V gene are LGHNT and FRNRAP. The V segment lost 2 bases and the J segment 1 base; nucleotides outside the gene matches: 8. The CDR3 sequence: CASGLRRERWSYNEQFF. The CDR3 nucleotides are TGTGCTAGTGGTTTGAGGCGGGAGAGATGGTCCTACAATGAGCAGTTCTTC.

This clone ranks as medium-sized. The CDR3, as DNA: TGTGCCAGCACCGGGACAGGGGTTCCCGGGGAGCTGTTTTTT. This translates into CASTGTGVPGELFF. This chain uses TRBV5-6 with TRBJ2-2, with 10 bases matching TRBD1. CDR1 is SGHDT and CDR2 is YYEEEE in the germline V gene. J was trimmed by 6 bases and V by 6 bases; bases with no gene match: 5. CDR3 length: 14 residues.

About this clone itself: A read error may produce the germline difference seen at one junction end. The chain has TRBV9 and TRBJ2-3, with 7 bases fitting TRBD2. Germline values: CDR1 SGDLS, CDR2 YYNGEE. The CDR3 spans 17 residues. The CDR3 DNA is TGTGCCAGCAGCGTAAGCCGCGAGGGGAGGGCCACAAATACGCAGTATTTT. Protein product: CASSVSREGRATNTQYF. The full variable domain, in which reference TRBV9 and TRBJ2-3 provide the parts outside the CDR3, is DSGVTQTPKHLITATGQRVTLRCSPRSGDLSVYWYQQSLDQGLQFLIQYYNGEERAKGNILERFSAQQFPDLHSELNLSSLELGDSALYFCASSVSREGRATNTQYFGPGTRLTVL.

This clone was seen only once. This chain connects TRBV19 to TRBJ1-2, with D possibly matching TRBD1 (5 bases). The CDR3 runs to 19 residues. Trimming left V 7 bases short and J 1 base short, with 28 bases between. From germline, CDR1 is LNHDA and CDR2 SQIVND (reference sequence). Here the CDR3 reads CASTTSGAGTFGVNYGYTF. As DNA, the CDR3 is TGTGCCAGTACCACCAGTGGGGCGGGAACGTTCGGAGTTAACTATGGCTACACCTTC.

This chain connects TRBV29-1 to TRBJ2-7; D not certain. V was cut by 4 bases and J by 0 bases, with 7 bases left in between. CDR3 length: 12 amino acids. Per the germline V gene, CDR1 is SQVTM and CDR2 is ANQGSEA. CDR3 sequence (DNA): TGCAGCGTTGGCCGCAGCTCCTACGAGCAGTACTTC. Amino acids: CSVGRSSYEQYF.

The V and J genes are TRBV12-5 and TRBJ1-1, with D unclear. Deletions cut 7 bases from V and 1 base from J, with 4 bases between. The germline gives CDR1 LGHNT, CDR2 FRNRAP. The CDR3 has 11 residues. The CDR3 nucleotides read TGTGCTAGTGAAAAGAACACTGAAGCTTTCTTT. Translating it yields CASEKNTEAFF.

CDR3 coding DNA: TGTGCCAGCAGTTACGACCGGGACATTCAGTACTTC. Its translation: CASSYDRDIQYF. The chain recombines TRBV25-1 with TRBJ2-4; D is unclear. The CDR3 loop spans 12 amino acids. Germline V CDR1 and CDR2: MGHDK, SYGVNS. Trimming removed 5 bases at V and 8 bases at J, with 10 bases between.

The chain couples TRBV19 to TRBJ2-3; D uncertain. Trimming stripped 5 bases from V and 3 bases from J, with 6 bases between. CDR1 LNHDA and CDR2 SQIVND come from the germline V gene (reference sequence). This CDR3 is 12 amino acids long. CDR3 in amino acids: CASSLRTDTQYF. As DNA, the CDR3 is TGTGCCAGTAGTCTTCGGACAGATACGCAGTATTTT.

V is TRBV21-1 and J is TRBJ2-5; the listed D gene, TRBD2, was not tested against the DNA. TRBV21-1 is listed as a pseudogene. The CDR3 totals 16 residues. The CDR3 loop reads CASSTRTSEIQETQYF. The CDR3 DNA is TGTGCCAGCAGCACCCGGACTAGCGAAATACAAGAGACCCAGTACTTC.

In its sample, this clone was seen a few times. The chain uses TRBV7-2 and TRBJ2-5; the match to TRBD2 covers 7 bases. With V trimmed by 1 base and J by 5 bases, 13 bases remained unmatched. This CDR3 has 17 residues. Germline CDR1 and CDR2: SGHTA and FQGNSA. The CDR3 here is CASSLVATSPRQETQYF. The CDR3 region has the DNA TGTGCCAGCAGCTTAGTGGCGACTAGCCCCCGCCAGGAGACCCAGTACTTC.

The rearrangement joins TRBV7-9 to TRBJ1-1; D unresolved. This CDR3 is 12 amino acids long. Germline V lookup: CDR1 SEHNR, CDR2 FQNEAQ (reference sequence). Trimming left V 8 bases short and J 3 bases short, with 10 bases between. The CDR3 DNA reads as TGTGCCAGCGTCAGGTTGGACACTGAAGCTTTCTTT. This translates into CASVRLDTEAFF.

The chain is built from TRBV29-1 and TRBJ2-5; D call uncertain. This CDR3 has 13 amino acids. V lost 3 bases, J lost 1 base, and 9 bases lay in between. Germline CDR1 is SQVTM and CDR2 is ANQGSEA. The DNA for the CDR3 is TGCAGCGTTGATTCCACTGGCCAAGAGACCCAGTACTTC. It is translated as CSVDSTGQETQYF.

The chain combines TRBV13 with TRBJ2-7, with TRBD2 matching 14 bases. The CDR3 totals 15 residues. V lost 5 bases, J lost 4 bases, and 4 bases stayed unmatched. Germline V gene sequence: CDR1 PRHDT, CDR2 FYEKMQ (reference sequence). The CDR3 protein is CASSARLAGGYEQYF. CDR3 in DNA: TGTGCCAGCAGCGCCAGACTAGCGGGAGGGTACGAGCAGTACTTC. The full variable domain, completed using reference TRBV13 and TRBJ2-7, is AAGVIQSPRHLIKEKRETATLKCYPIPRHDTVYWYQQGPGQDPQFLISFYEKMQSDKGSIPDRFSAQQFSDYHSELNMSSLELGDSALYFCASSARLAGGYEQYFGPGTRLTVT.

This chain links TRBV27 with TRBJ2-1; possible D gene TRBD2, 5 bases. The CDR3 totals 16 residues. The V end lost 5 bases, the J end lost 2 bases, and 16 bases lay between the germline ends. Germline assignment: CDR1 MNHEY and CDR2 SMNVEV (reference sequence). The CDR3 here is CASSPRTRSAYNEQFF. In DNA form, the CDR3 reads TGTGCCAGCAGTCCTCGGACTCGGTCGGCCTACAATGAGCAGTTCTTC.

The CDR3 DNA sequence: TGTGCCAGCAGCTTTCGGACAGGGACACATGGCTACACCTTC. Amino acid sequence: CASSFRTGTHGYTF. The rearrangement joins TRBV5-6 to TRBJ1-2; 8 nucleotides agree with TRBD1. Trimming at V came to 2 bases and at J to 6 bases, leaving 6 bases not matched to a gene. The CDR3 runs to 14 residues. The germline V gene encodes CDR1 SGHDT and CDR2 YYEEEE.

CDR3 protein: CSVEGLAGTYNEQFF. The CDR3 DNA reads as TGCAGCGTTGAAGGGTTAGCGGGGACCTACAATGAGCAGTTCTTC. The rearrangement uses TRBV29-1 and TRBJ2-1; 8 nucleotides align to TRBD2. Germline CDR1 SQVTM, CDR2 ANQGSEA. This CDR3 is built from 15 residues. V shed 1 base, J shed 2 bases, and the junction held 4 bases outside the gene matches.

The chain is built from TRBV4-1 and TRBJ2-1, with D perhaps TRBD2 (5 bases). Trimming left V 1 base short and J 0 bases short, with 10 bases between. Germline lookup yields CDR1 MGHRA and CDR2 YSYEKL. This CDR3 comprises 16 residues. The chain's CDR3 is CASSQGRVVSYNEQFF. The CDR3 nucleotides read TGCGCCAGCAGCCAAGGGCGGGTGGTCTCCTACAATGAGCAGTTCTTC.

The chain is built from TRBV29-1 and TRBJ1-2; 12 nucleotides agree with TRBD1. The CDR3 spans 15 residues. CDR1 is SQVTM, CDR2 ANQGSEA, per germline. V was clipped by 0 bases and J by 7 bases; unmatched bases: 6. The CDR3: CSVEDRDRGRAGYTF. The CDR3 nucleotides are TGCAGCGTTGAAGACCGGGACAGGGGGCGAGCTGGCTACACCTTC.

The chain combines TRBV5-6 with TRBJ2-1; D is undetermined. The CDR3 covers 13 residues. Germline loops: CDR1 SGHDT, CDR2 YYEEEE. The ends were cut back, 4 bases at V and 1 base at J, with 6 bases in the middle. The CDR3, as DNA: TGTGCCAGCAGCCCCACGTCCTACAATGAGCAGTTCTTC. The encoded protein is CASSPTSYNEQFF.